This TCR beta chain was documented in a study of blood T cell repertoires in COVID-19. Study-level information: PBMCs, B-cell-depleted T cells, or T cells were the source of the cDNA or gDNA that made up the material.

Assay used: immunoSEQ multiplex PCR; TCRdb lists only in-frame clones, some missing. The table lists roughly 200,000 clones, about 90% of them singletons. Germline lookup yields CDR1 MDHEN and CDR2 SYDVKM. V lost 6 bases to trimming and J lost 5 bases; unmatched junction nucleotides: 18. This CDR3 is built from 18 residues. The source material was peripheral blood. The chain carries TRBV28 and TRBJ1-5; TRBD1 agrees at 8 bases. The clonotype was recovered from a young man with active or convalescent COVID-19. The CDR3 is CASSHPKKRTGSDQPQHF. For the CDR3, the DNA is TGTGCCAGCAGCCACCCAAAAAAAAGGACAGGGTCCGATCAGCCCCAGCATTTT.